A single sample gave rise to the 23 T cell receptor beta chains below, sequenced in a study of T cell responses to AZD1222 COVID-19 vaccine. Using immunoSEQ multiplex PCR, the repertoire was profiled, and TCRdb retains in-frame clones only, with some absent. The data show 150,000 to 200,000 clones, with roughly 87% seen just once and 5% to 6.5% held by the top ten. The specimen comprised peripheral blood, sampled 28 days after the second AZD1222 dose. These receptors originate from an adult who received the AZD1222 COVID-19 vaccine.

This clone was observed a single time. The V gene is TRBV2, the J gene TRBJ1-1, with 10 bases that match TRBD1. Germline V gene lookup returns CDR1 SNHLY and CDR2 FYNNEI. The J segment lost 8 bases and the V segment lost 8 bases, leaving 20 bases of the junction unmatched. The CDR3 runs to 17 residues. The CDR3 loop is CASLRQGANRGRSEAFF. CDR3 sequence (DNA): TGTGCCAGCCTTAGACAGGGGGCCAATCGGGGTCGGTCGGAAGCTTTCTTT.

This chain links TRBV6-5 with TRBJ2-1; no reliable D call. V gave up 5 bases and J gave up 0 bases, with 11 bases separating them. This CDR3 is 15 amino acids long. Germline values: CDR1 MNHEY, CDR2 SVGAGI. The CDR3 DNA sequence: TGTGCCAGCAGTACTCTCGGACCCTCCTACAATGAGCAGTTCTTC. Encoded protein: CASSTLGPSYNEQFF.

This clone was observed once. The V gene is TRBV28, the J gene TRBJ2-7; the D is unclear. V was trimmed by 7 bases and J by 2 bases, leaving 21 bases between them. The CDR3 covers 16 residues. The germline V gene has CDR1 MDHEN and CDR2 SYDVKM. The chain's CDR3 is CASITPGASRAYEQYF. CDR3 nucleotide sequence: TGTGCCAGCATCACACCCGGAGCGTCCCGAGCCTACGAGCAGTACTTC. Full variable domain (rest looked up from reference TRBV28 and TRBJ2-7): DVKVTQSSRYLVKRTGEKVFLECVQDMDHENMFWYRQDPGLGLRLIYFSYDVKMKEKGDIPEGYSVSREKKERFSLILESASTNQTSMYLCASITPGASRAYEQYFGPGTRLTVT.

This clone was observed a few times. The genes are TRBV6-1 and TRBJ1-4; 9 bases are shared with TRBD1. Germline V gene sequence: CDR1 MNHNS, CDR2 SASEGT. The CDR3 loop spans 16 amino acids. V trimming: 2 bases; J trimming: 7 bases; junction bases outside the gene matches: 8. CDR3 nucleotide sequence: TGTGCCAGCAGTGAATTCCGGACAGGGGTTAGTGAAAAACTGTTTTTT. Residues: CASSEFRTGVSEKLFF.

The V call is TRBV4-3, the J call TRBJ1-5; D is perhaps TRBD1 (5 bases). V was pared by 0 bases and J by 6 bases, with 12 bases between. In germline, CDR1 is LGHNA, CDR2 YSLEER. This CDR3 is 15 amino acids long. CDR3 DNA sequence: TGCGCCAGCAGCCAAGATCTAGGCAGGGTTCAGCCCCAGCATTTT. Translated, it gives CASSQDLGRVQPQHF.

The V call is TRBV28, the J call TRBJ1-5; D not certain. This CDR3 spans 12 amino acids. Germline V CDR1 and CDR2: MDHEN, SYDVKM. Trimming cost V 2 bases and J 10 bases, with 9 bases left between them. Here the CDR3 reads CASSLPRSPQHF. CDR3 in DNA: TGTGCCAGCAGTTTACCCCGCTCCCCCCAGCATTTT.

This clone was detected a few times. This chain joins TRBV20-1 and TRBJ2-5; 13 nucleotides align to TRBD2. V shed 3 bases, J shed 2 bases, and the junction held 3 bases outside the gene matches. The CDR3 length is 15 residues. Germline V gene data show CDR1 as DFQATT and CDR2 as SNEGSKA (reference sequence). CDR3: CSASETSGGQETQYF. The CDR3 DNA is TGCAGTGCTAGTGAGACTAGCGGGGGGCAAGAGACCCAGTACTTC.

Comment on this clone: This specimen includes other DNA sequences encoding the same CDR3. CDR3 protein: CASSPDRGNYGYTF. For the CDR3, the DNA is TGTGCCAGCTCACCGGACAGGGGGAACTATGGCTACACCTTC. The V call is TRBV18, the J call TRBJ1-2, with 10 positions matching TRBD1. The V gene's germline CDR1 is KGHSH and CDR2 LQKENI. Losses at the gene ends were 3 bases for V and 2 bases for J; bases not matched to a gene: 0. This CDR3 is built from 14 residues.

The rearrangement links TRBV28 to TRBJ1-6; perhaps TRBD1 as D (6 bases). This CDR3 spans 16 amino acids. The V and J ends lost 4 bases and 5 bases respectively, with 15 bases between them. Per germline, CDR1 MDHEN and CDR2 SYDVKM. The CDR3 reads CASSWGTGRNNSPLHF. In DNA form, the CDR3 reads TGTGCCAGCAGTTGGGGAACAGGGAGAAATAATTCACCCCTCCACTTT.

This chain uses TRBV6-5 with TRBJ2-5; D is perhaps TRBD1 or TRBD2 (5 bases each). The CDR3 spans 13 residues. The V end was cut by 2 bases, the J end by 5 bases, with 9 bases between. Germline V gives CDR1 MNHEY, CDR2 SVGAGI. The CDR3 nucleotides read TGTGCCAGCAGTTACCGGGACGAGGAGACCCAGTACTTC. Its protein product is CASSYRDEETQYF.

The count of this clone is one. The chain combines TRBV7-2 with TRBJ2-2; TRBD1 agrees at 12 bases. Trimming cost V 4 bases and J 7 bases; bases outside gene matches: 7. Germline lookup yields CDR1 SGHTA and CDR2 FQGNSA. This CDR3 has 16 amino acids. The CDR3, as DNA: TGTGCCAGCAGCTCGGGACAGGGGGCGCTTGGCGGGGAGCTGTTTTTT. Amino acids: CASSSGQGALGGELFF. The complete variable domain, with remaining parts taken from reference TRBV7-2 and TRBJ2-2, reads GAGVSQSPSNKVTEKGKDVELRCDPISGHTALYWYRQSLGQGLEFLIYFQGNSAPDKSGLPSDRFSAERTGGSVSTLTIQRTQQEDSAVYLCASSSGQGALGGELFFGEGSRLTVL.

Details on this clone: Different DNA sequences within this sample yield the same CDR3. The DNA for the CDR3 is TGTGCCTGGAGTAATTCCTACGAGCAGTACTTC. Protein sequence: CAWSNSYEQYF. The V and J genes are TRBV30 and TRBJ2-7; D is uncertain. Germline CDR1 and CDR2: GTSNPN and SVGIG (reference sequence). Trimming took 2 bases from V and 1 from J, leaving 3 bases between them. CDR3 length equals 11 residues.

The rearrangement links TRBV28 to TRBJ1-2; no definite D call. Trimming shortened V by 3 bases and J by 7 bases, and 12 bases separated the two germline ends. This CDR3 comprises 13 residues. CDR1 and CDR2 (germline): MDHEN, SYDVKM. The CDR3 DNA sequence: TGTGCCAGCAGTTTTGCCGGCCTGAGTGGCTACACCTTC. Translated, it gives CASSFAGLSGYTF.

The chain is built from TRBV4-3 and TRBJ2-7; the D is unclear. Trimming removed 0 bases at V and 0 bases at J, with 12 bases between. The germline V gene encodes CDR1 LGHNA and CDR2 YSLEER. This CDR3 is built from 16 residues. The CDR3 DNA reads as TGCGCCAGCAGCCAAGATCTAGGGCAGCTCTCCTACGAGCAGTACTTC. This gives the protein CASSQDLGQLSYEQYF.

The chain combines TRBV7-9 with TRBJ2-1; 8 bases match TRBD1. This CDR3 has 14 amino acids. V dropped 1 base and J dropped 9; count of bases not matched to a gene: 5. Germline V CDR1 and CDR2: SEHNR, FQNEAQ (reference sequence). In nucleotides, the CDR3 is TGTGCCAGCAGCTTAGGAGGACAGGGTGGTGAGCAGTTCTTC. Translated: CASSLGGQGGEQFF.

The chain links TRBV6-1 to TRBJ1-4; tentatively, D is TRBD1 (5 bases). V was cut by 0 bases and J by 7 bases, with 12 bases left in between. The V gene's germline CDR1 is MNHNS and CDR2 SASEGT. The CDR3 has 15 amino acids. Here the CDR3 DNA reads TGTGCCAGCAGTGAAGCTCTGGGGGTCGGTGAAAAACTGTTTTTT. Its protein is CASSEALGVGEKLFF.

This clone was recorded only once. The rearrangement joins TRBV19 to TRBJ2-3, with 10 bases matching TRBD2. The CDR3 is 13 residues long. The J segment lost 7 bases and the V segment lost 6 bases, leaving 4 bases of the junction unmatched. CDR1 LNHDA and CDR2 SQIVND come from the germline V gene (reference sequence). CDR3 DNA sequence: TGTGCCAGTAGGAGCGGGGGGGCGTATACGCAGTATTTT. It translates to CASRSGGAYTQYF.

The genes are TRBV4-3 and TRBJ2-1; D is perhaps TRBD2 (7 bases). Germline CDR1 LGHNA, CDR2 YSLEER. V was clipped by 1 base and J by 10 bases, with 17 bases between them. This CDR3 has 15 amino acids. CDR3 nucleotides: TGCGCCAGCAGCCAAGGGGCCCGGGGGGCCCGGGAGCAGTTCTTC. Its translation is CASSQGARGAREQFF.

The chain combines TRBV3-1 (or the pseudogene TRBV3-2) with TRBJ2-3, with D tentatively TRBD1 (6 bases). Germline CDR1 LGHDT, CDR2 YNNKEL (reference sequence). The length of the CDR3 is 14 residues. V shed 7 bases and J shed 4 bases, with 15 bases lying between them. Here the CDR3 reads CASTTGSWSDTQYF. The CDR3 nucleotides read TGTGCCAGCACCACAGGGAGTTGGTCAGATACGCAGTATTTT.

V and J are TRBV23-1 and TRBJ2-7; D tentatively fits TRBD1 or TRBD2 (5 bases each). TRBV23-1 belongs to the ORF category, with a function that is uncertain. CDR3 length: 17 residues. The V and J ends lost 3 bases and 0 bases respectively, with 18 bases between them. The CDR3 reads CASSHPGRDGDSYEQYF. The CDR3 DNA reads TGCGCCAGCAGTCACCCCGGCCGGGACGGGGACTCCTACGAGCAGTACTTC.

The gene calls are TRBV6-5 and TRBJ2-7, with 7 bases aligning to TRBD1. The V segment lost 6 bases and the J segment 1 base; nucleotides outside the gene matches: 9. This CDR3 comprises 15 residues. The germline CDR1 and CDR2 sequences are MNHEY and SVGAGI. The CDR3 is CASSVNGQVSYEQYF. DNA for the CDR3: TGTGCCAGCAGCGTCAACGGACAGGTATCCTACGAGCAGTACTTC.

This clone came up once. CDR3 sequence reads: CASSFSPGGRSNEQFF. The CDR3 DNA is TGTGCCAGCAGCTTTTCTCCGGGGGGCCGATCCAATGAGCAGTTCTTC. The V call is TRBV7-6, the J call TRBJ2-1, with a weak D call TRBD2 (7 bases). The CDR3 has 16 amino acids. Trimming removed 3 bases at V and 6 bases at J, with 18 bases between. In germline, CDR1 is SGHVS, CDR2 FNYEAQ.

The chain recombines TRBV5-4 with TRBJ2-2; 8 bases agree with TRBD2. CDR1 and CDR2 (germline): SGHNT, YYREEE (reference sequence). V gave up 1 base and J gave up 3 bases; unmatched junction bases: 5. CDR3 length equals 16 residues. CDR3 sequence reads: CASSLSSGPYTGELFF. The CDR3 DNA is TGTGCCAGCAGCTTGTCTAGCGGGCCGTACACCGGGGAGCTGTTTTTT.